The sequence of this T cell receptor (beta chain) was determined in a study of T-cell reconstitution after alpha-beta-depleted transplantation in children. From germline, CDR1 is LNHNV and CDR2 YYDKDF (reference sequence). The CDR3 consists of 17 residues. Trimming took 5 bases from V and 5 from J, leaving 25 bases between them. With respect to this clonotype: Antigen specificity is unknown.

The library targeted TCRbeta and was prepared with unique molecular identifiers. MiXCR, run by TCRdb on the PCR reads, gives a single entry per CDR3 protein. The repertoire holds under 450,000 distinct CDR3 sequences, around 15% seen once, with 29% in the top ten. Regarding the study as a whole: Several hundred expanded graft clones reportedly supplied alpha-beta T cells about two months after transplant. Elevated TCRbeta diversity at day 60 was traced, in some patients, to surviving recipient T cells and thymic progenitors.

V and J are TRBV15 and TRBJ2-7; D is possibly TRBD1 (6 bases). The specimen was PBMCs, mostly from graft donor cells, collected 360 days after TCRalphabeta/CD19-depleted stem cell transplant. The source is a boy younger than two who had a stem cell transplant for Wiskott-Aldrich syndrome, so the T cells may come from the graft donor. In nucleotides, the CDR3 is TGTGCCACCAGCCCAGAGACTCCGACAGGTCTGAGGAACGAGCAGTACTTC. It encodes CATSPETPTGLRNEQYF.